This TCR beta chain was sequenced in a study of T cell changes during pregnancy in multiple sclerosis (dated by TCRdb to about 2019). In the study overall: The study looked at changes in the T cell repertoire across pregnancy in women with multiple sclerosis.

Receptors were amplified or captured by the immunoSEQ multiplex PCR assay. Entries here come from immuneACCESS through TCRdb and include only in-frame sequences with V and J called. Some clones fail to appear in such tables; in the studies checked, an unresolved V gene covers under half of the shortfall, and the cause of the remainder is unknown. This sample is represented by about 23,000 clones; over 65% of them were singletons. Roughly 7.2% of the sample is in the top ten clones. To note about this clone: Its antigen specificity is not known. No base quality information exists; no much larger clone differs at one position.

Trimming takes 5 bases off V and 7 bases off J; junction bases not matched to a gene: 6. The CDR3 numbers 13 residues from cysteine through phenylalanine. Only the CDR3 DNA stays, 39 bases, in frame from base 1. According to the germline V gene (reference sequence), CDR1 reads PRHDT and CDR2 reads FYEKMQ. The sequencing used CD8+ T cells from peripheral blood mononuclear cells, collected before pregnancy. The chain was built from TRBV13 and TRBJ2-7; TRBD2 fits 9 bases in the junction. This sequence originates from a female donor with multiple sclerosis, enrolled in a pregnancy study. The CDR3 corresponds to CASSLAGGGEQYF. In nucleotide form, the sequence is TGTGCCAGCAGCCTCGCGGGAGGGGGGGAGCAGTACTTC.